Listed below are T cell receptor beta chains from one sample, sequenced in a study of PD-1 blockade in classical Hodgkin lymphoma. Produced via immunoSEQ multiplex PCR; TCRdb's table is partial and in-frame only. Among some 96,000 clones, 85% to 95% were seen once, and the ten largest hold roughly 1.9%. The input for sequencing was peripheral blood mononuclear cells (PBMCs), taken before the fourth cycle of nivolumab. These receptors were collected from a human donor with classical Hodgkin lymphoma. The CDR3 runs from the conserved cysteine through the conserved F or W. D genes are given only for firm matches. Expanded clones are given a class, and other clones once, few, many or no size at all.

J gene | D gene | clone size | V gene | CDR3 protein | CDR3 DNA
TRBJ1-4 | . | . | TRBV6-1 | CASSEEGKLFF | TGTGCCAGCAGTGAAGAGGGAAAACTGTTTTTT
TRBJ2-7 | TRBD2 | . | TRBV5-4 | CASSLLAGGYEQYF | TGTGCCAGCAGCTTGCTGGCGGGAGGCTACGAGCAGTACTTC
TRBJ2-7 | TRBD1 | few | TRBV6-6 | CASSYRDSLYF | TGTGCCAGCAGTTACAGGGACAGCCTCTACTTC
TRBJ1-5 | . | . | TRBV7-9 | CASSLPEQPQHF | TGTGCCAGCAGCTTGCCCGAACAGCCCCAGCATTTT
TRBJ2-6 | TRBD1 | once | TRBV12-5 | CASESPRTGFSGANVLTF | TGTGCTAGTGAATCTCCTAGGACAGGTTTCTCTGGGGCCAACGTCCTGACTTTC
TRBJ1-1 | . | . | TRBV27 | CASSLGAHTEAFF | TGTGCCAGCAGTTTAGGGGCTCACACTGAAGCTTTCTTT
TRBJ1-1 | . | . | TRBV18 | CASSGPTVQAFF | TGTGCCAGCTCGGGACCGACAGTTCAAGCTTTCTTT
TRBJ2-2 | . | . | TRBV27 | CASSLFAGSPLGELFF | TGTGCCAGCAGTTTATTCGCGGGGAGTCCCCTGGGGGAGCTGTTTTTT
TRBJ2-5 | TRBD1 | . | TRBV6-6 | CASRGRGQGETQYF | TGTGCCAGCAGGGGCAGGGGACAGGGGGAGACCCAGTACTTC
TRBJ2-1 | . | . | TRBV10-3 | CAISESAVLGTNEQFF | TGTGCCATCAGTGAGTCGGCAGTTTTGGGGACCAATGAGCAGTTCTTC
TRBJ2-1 | TRBD2 | . | TRBV28 | CASSLGLAGYNEQFF | TGTGCCAGCAGTCTCGGACTAGCGGGGTACAATGAGCAGTTCTTC
TRBJ2-2 | TRBD2 | . | TRBV7-2 | CASSLFGLAGVETGELFF | TGTGCCAGCAGCTTATTTGGTCTAGCGGGAGTTGAGACCGGGGAGCTGTTTTTT
TRBJ2-7 | TRBD1 | . | TRBV5-4 | CASSLRPGQGDYEQYF | TGTGCCAGCAGCTTGAGACCCGGACAGGGGGACTACGAGCAGTACTTC
TRBJ1-1 | TRBD1 | . | TRBV18 | CASSPGQGWGNTEAFF | TGTGCCAGCTCACCTGGACAGGGTTGGGGGAACACTGAAGCTTTCTTT
TRBJ1-4 | . | . | TRBV2 | CASQELYAPAIGEKLFF | TGTGCCAGCCAAGAGTTGTATGCTCCGGCGATCGGGGAAAAACTGTTTTTT
TRBJ1-1 | . | . | TRBV10-3 | CAISEFWFQGTGTEAFF | TGTGCCATCAGTGAATTTTGGTTTCAGGGAACGGGCACTGAAGCTTTCTTT
TRBJ2-5 | TRBD1 | . | TRBV6-6 | CASSFPGRTGQETQYF | TGTGCCAGCAGCTTTCCGGGAAGGACAGGCCAAGAGACCCAGTACTTC
TRBJ2-7 | . | . | TRBV27 | CASSPARVYEQYF | TGTGCCAGCAGTCCAGCTAGGGTCTACGAGCAGTACTTC
TRBJ2-1 | . | few | TRBV19 | CAVGTYNEQFF | TGTGCCGTCGGGACATACAATGAGCAGTTCTTC
TRBJ2-3 | . | . | TRBV28 | CASSSPFQRSDTQYF | TGTGCCAGCAGTTCCCCCTTCCAGCGGTCAGATACGCAGTATTTT
TRBJ2-7 | TRBD1 | . | TRBV27 | CASSLGQMGIRQYF | TGTGCCAGCAGTTTGGGACAGATGGGAATTAGGCAGTACTTC
TRBJ2-3 | . | . | TRBV4-1 | CASTSGTGTDTQYF | TGCGCCAGCACCTCAGGGACCGGGACAGATACGCAGTATTTT
TRBJ1-1 | . | . | TRBV18 | CASSLATPELADTEAFF | TGTGCCAGCTCCCTAGCGACACCTGAGCTAGCGGACACTGAAGCTTTCTTT
TRBJ1-1 | TRBD1 | . | TRBV27 | CASSRDRRLNTEAFF | TGTGCCAGCAGTAGGGACAGGCGATTGAACACTGAAGCTTTCTTT
TRBJ2-1 | TRBD2 | . | TRBV7-3 | CASSTTSGGDEQFF | TGTGCCAGCAGCACCACTAGCGGGGGCGACGAGCAGTTCTTC
TRBJ1-5 | . | once | TRBV5-1 | CASSLDDSNQPQHF | TGCGCCAGCAGCTTGGACGATAGCAATCAGCCCCAGCATTTT
TRBJ2-7 | . | . | TRBV6-6 | CASSLTGDTYEQYF | TGTGCCAGCAGCTTGACAGGAGACACCTACGAGCAGTACTTC
TRBJ1-4 | . | . | TRBV6-1 | CASSEKGRRNEKLFF | TGTGCCAGCAGTGAAAAAGGGCGTCGTAATGAAAAACTGTTTTTT
TRBJ2-2 | TRBD1 | . | TRBV19 | CASSIDRGTGELFF | TGTGCCAGTAGTATTGACAGGGGCACCGGGGAGCTGTTTTTT
TRBJ1-1 | . | . | TRBV6-1 | CASSATGLLGRVTEAFF | TGTGCCAGCAGTGCCACGGGCCTTCTAGGCCGGGTCACTGAAGCTTTCTTT
TRBJ2-7 | TRBD2 | . | TRBV30 | CAWRISGSSYEQYF | TGTGCCTGGAGGATCAGCGGGAGCTCCTACGAGCAGTACTTC
TRBJ1-1 | . | . | TRBV27 | CASSRDTRIEAFF | TGTGCCAGCAGTCGGGACACCCGAATAGAGGCTTTCTTT
TRBJ2-3 | . | . | TRBV7-6 | CASSPQGGSGDTQYF | TGTGCCAGCAGTCCACAGGGTGGTAGTGGAGATACGCAGTATTTT
TRBJ2-7 | . | . | TRBV7-9 | CASSFLALQGSYEQYF | TGTGCCAGCAGCTTCCTTGCCCTACAGGGAAGCTACGAGCAGTACTTC
TRBJ1-2 | . | . | TRBV28 | CASSEQGNYGYTF | TGTGCCAGCAGCGAACAGGGTAACTATGGCTACACCTTC
TRBJ2-7 | . | . | TRBV6-1 | CASRGFVYEQYF | TGTGCCAGCAGGGGATTTGTCTACGAGCAGTACTTC
TRBJ2-7 | TRBD2 | . | TRBV7-2 | CASSLEGASGSYEQYF | TGTGCCAGCAGCTTAGAGGGGGCTAGCGGGAGCTACGAGCAGTACTTC
TRBJ1-4 | . | . | TRBV5-6 | CASSLQQGRATNEKLFF | TGTGCCAGCAGCTTGCAACAGGGAAGGGCAACTAATGAAAAACTGTTTTTT
TRBJ1-1 | . | . | TRBV6-5 | CASSPFTAQNTEAFF | TGTGCCAGCAGTCCATTTACAGCACAGAACACTGAAGCTTTCTTT
TRBJ2-7 | . | . | TRBV29-1 | CSVVAQSYEQYF | TGCAGCGTTGTAGCTCAATCCTACGAGCAGTACTTC
TRBJ2-5 | . | . | TRBV7-2 | CASSSRTLGSGETQYF | TGTGCCAGCAGCTCTAGGACACTGGGTTCGGGTGAGACCCAGTACTTC
TRBJ1-1 | . | . | TRBV7-6 | CASSLLGGGVTLANTEAFF | TGTGCCAGCAGCTTACTAGGTGGGGGGGTTACCTTGGCGAACACTGAAGCTTTCTTT
TRBJ1-4 | . | . | TRBV28 | CASSTSPPGVRTEKLFF | TGTGCCAGCAGTACCAGCCCCCCCGGGGTGAGGACTGAAAAACTGTTTTTT